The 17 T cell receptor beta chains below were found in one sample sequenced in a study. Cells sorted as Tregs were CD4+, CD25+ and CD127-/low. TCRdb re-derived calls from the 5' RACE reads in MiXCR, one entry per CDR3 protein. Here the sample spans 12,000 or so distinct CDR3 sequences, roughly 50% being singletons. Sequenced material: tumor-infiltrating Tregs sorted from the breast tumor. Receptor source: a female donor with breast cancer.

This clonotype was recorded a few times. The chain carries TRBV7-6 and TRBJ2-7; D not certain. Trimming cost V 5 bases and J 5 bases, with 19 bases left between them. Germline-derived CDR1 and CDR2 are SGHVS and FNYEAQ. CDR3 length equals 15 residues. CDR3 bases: TGTGCCAGCAGCCCCGGCGCGGCAGCGCCCCACGAGCAGTACTTC. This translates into CASSPGAAAPHEQYF.

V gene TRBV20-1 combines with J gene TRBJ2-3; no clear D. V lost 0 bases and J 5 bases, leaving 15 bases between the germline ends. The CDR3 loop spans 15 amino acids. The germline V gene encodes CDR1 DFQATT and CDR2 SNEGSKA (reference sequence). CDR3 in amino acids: CSARDPGPAGDTQYF. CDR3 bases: TGCAGTGCTAGAGATCCCGGGCCAGCCGGAGATACGCAGTATTTT.

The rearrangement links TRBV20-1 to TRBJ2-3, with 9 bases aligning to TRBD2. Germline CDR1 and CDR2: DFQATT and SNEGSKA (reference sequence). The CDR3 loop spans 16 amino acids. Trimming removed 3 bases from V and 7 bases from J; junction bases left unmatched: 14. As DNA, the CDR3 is TGCAGTGCTAGCACCCAAGCGGGAGGAACCGAGCATACGCAGTATTTT. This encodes CSASTQAGGTEHTQYF.

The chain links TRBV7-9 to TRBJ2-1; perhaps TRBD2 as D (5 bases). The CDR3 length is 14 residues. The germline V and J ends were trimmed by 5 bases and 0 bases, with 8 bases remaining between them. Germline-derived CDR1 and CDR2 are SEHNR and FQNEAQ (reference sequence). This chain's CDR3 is CASSGGSSYNEQFF. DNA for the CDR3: TGTGCCAGCAGCGGAGGCAGCTCCTACAATGAGCAGTTCTTC.

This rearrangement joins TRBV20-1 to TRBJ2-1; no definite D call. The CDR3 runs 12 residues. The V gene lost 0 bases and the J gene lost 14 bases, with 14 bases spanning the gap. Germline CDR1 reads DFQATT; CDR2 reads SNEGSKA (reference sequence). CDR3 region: CSARDEGWFKFF. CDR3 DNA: TGCAGTGCTAGAGATGAAGGGTGGTTTAAGTTCTTC.

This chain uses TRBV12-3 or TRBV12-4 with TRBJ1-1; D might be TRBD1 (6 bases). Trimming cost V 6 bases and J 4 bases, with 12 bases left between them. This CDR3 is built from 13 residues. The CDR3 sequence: CASRAMTGTEAFF. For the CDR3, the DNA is TGTGCCAGCAGGGCCATGACAGGCACTGAAGCTTTCTTT.

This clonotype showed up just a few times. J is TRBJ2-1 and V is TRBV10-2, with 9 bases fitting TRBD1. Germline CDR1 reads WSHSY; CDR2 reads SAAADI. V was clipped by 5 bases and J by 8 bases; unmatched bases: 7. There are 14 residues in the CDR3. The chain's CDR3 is CASSKGQGFHEQFF. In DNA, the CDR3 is TGCGCCAGCAGTAAGGGACAGGGTTTCCATGAGCAGTTCTTC.

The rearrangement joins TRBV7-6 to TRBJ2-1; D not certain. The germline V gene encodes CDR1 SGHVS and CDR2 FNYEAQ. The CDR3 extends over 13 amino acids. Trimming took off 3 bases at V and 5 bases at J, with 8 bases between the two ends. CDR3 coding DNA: TGTGCCAGCAGCTTGGATGGGAACAATGAGCAGTTCTTC. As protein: CASSLDGNNEQFF.

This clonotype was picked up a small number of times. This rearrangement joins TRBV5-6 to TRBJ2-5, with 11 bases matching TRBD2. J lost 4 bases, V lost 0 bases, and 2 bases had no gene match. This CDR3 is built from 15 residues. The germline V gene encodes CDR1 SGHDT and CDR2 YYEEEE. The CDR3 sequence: CASSLGLAGGETQYF. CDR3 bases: TGTGCCAGCAGCTTGGGCCTAGCGGGAGGAGAGACCCAGTACTTC.

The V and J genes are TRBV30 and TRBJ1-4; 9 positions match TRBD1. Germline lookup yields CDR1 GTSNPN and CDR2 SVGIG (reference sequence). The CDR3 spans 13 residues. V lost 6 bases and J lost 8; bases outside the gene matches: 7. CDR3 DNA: TGTGCCTGCAAACAGGGGGCAGCGGAAAAACTGTTTTTT. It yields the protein CACKQGAAEKLFF.

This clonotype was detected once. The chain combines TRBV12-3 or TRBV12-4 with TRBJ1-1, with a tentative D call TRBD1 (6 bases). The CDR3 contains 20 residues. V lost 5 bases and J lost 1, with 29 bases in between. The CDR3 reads CASSPSIGTGYDGPNTEAFF. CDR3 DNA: TGTGCCAGCAGTCCCAGCATAGGTACAGGGTATGACGGGCCGAACACTGAAGCTTTCTTT.

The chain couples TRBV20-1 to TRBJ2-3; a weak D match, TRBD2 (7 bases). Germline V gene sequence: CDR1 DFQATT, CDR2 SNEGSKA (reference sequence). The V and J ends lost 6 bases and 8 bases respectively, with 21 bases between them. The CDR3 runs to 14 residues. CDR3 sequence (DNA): TGCAGTGCGCCGATACGGGGGGCCCAGGGTACGCAGTATTTT. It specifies CSAPIRGAQGTQYF.

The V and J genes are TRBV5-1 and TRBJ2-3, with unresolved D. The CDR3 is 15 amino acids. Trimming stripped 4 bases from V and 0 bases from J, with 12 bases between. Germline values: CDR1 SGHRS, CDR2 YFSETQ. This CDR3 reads CASSARSTSTDTQYF. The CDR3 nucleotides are TGCGCCAGCAGCGCACGGTCAACTAGCACAGATACGCAGTATTTT.

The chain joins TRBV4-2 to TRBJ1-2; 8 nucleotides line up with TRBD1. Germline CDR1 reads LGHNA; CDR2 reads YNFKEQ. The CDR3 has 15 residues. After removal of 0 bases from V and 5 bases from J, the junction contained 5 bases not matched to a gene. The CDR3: CASSQDRWTGYGYTF. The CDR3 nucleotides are TGTGCCAGCAGCCAAGATAGGTGGACAGGGTATGGCTACACCTTC.

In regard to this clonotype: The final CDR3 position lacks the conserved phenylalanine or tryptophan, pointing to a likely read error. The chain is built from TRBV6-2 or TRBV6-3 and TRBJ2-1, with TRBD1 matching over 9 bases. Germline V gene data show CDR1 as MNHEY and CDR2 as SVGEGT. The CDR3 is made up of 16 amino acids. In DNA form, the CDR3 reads TGTGCCGGCAGTTCGGTGTATGGACAGGGGACAAATGAGCAGTTCTCC. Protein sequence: CAGSSVYGQGTNEQFS.

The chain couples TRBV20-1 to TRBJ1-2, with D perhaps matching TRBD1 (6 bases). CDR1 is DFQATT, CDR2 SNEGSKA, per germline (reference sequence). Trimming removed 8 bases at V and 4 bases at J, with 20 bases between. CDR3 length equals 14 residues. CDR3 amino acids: CSPKPTDRGYGYTF. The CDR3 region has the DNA TGCAGTCCAAAACCCACGGACAGAGGCTATGGCTACACCTTC.

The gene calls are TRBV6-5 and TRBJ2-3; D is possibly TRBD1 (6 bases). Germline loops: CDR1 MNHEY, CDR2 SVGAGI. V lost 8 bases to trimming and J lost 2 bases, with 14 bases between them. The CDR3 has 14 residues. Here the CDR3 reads CASRAGQLTDTQYF. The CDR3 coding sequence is TGTGCCAGCCGCGCCGGACAGCTCACAGATACGCAGTATTTT.